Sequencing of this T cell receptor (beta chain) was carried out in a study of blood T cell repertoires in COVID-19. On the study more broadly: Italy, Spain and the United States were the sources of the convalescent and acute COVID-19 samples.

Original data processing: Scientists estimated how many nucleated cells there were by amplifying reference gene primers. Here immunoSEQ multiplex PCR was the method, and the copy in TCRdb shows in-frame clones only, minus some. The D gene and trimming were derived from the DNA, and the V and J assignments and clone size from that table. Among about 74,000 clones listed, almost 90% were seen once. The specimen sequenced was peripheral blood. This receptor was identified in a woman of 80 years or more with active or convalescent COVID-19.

The CDR3 is CASSVGEIGGRRNYGYTF. The CDR3 DNA reads TGTGCCAGCAGCGTAGGGGAGATAGGGGGCCGCCGTAACTATGGCTACACCTTC. The chain employs TRBV9 and TRBJ1-2; TRBD1 matches 7 bases. CDR1 is SGDLS, CDR2 YYNGEE, per germline. CDR3 length: 18 residues. Germline trimming cut 0 bases from V and 1 base from J; bases unmatched to any gene: 12.